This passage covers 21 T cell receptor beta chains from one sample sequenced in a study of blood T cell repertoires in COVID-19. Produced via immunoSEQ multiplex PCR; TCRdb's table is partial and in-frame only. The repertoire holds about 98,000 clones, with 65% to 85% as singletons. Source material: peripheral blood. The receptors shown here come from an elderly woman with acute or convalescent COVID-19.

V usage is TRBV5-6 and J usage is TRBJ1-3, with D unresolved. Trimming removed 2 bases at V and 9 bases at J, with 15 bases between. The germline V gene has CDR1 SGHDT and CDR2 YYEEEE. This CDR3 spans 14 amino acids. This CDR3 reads CASSFVATRSTIYF. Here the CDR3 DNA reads TGTGCCAGCAGCTTCGTGGCGACCCGGAGCACCATATATTTT.

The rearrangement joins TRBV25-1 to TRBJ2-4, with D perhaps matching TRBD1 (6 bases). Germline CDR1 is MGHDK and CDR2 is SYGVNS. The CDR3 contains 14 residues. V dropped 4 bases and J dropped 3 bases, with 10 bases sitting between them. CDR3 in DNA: TGTGCCAGCAGTGGTCAGGGGAGCAAAAACATTCAGTACTTC. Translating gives CASSGQGSKNIQYF.

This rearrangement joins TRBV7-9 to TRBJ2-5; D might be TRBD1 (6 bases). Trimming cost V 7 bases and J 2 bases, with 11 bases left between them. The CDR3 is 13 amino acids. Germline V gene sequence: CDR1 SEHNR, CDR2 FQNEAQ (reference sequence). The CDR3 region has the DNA TGTGCCAGCACAGGGGAACGGCAAGAGACCCAGTACTTC. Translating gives CASTGERQETQYF.

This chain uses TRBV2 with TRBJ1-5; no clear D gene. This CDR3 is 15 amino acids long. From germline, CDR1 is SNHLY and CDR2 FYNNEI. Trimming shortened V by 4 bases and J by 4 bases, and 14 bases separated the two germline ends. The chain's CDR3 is CASSAEGQINQPQHF. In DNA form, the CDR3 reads TGTGCCAGCAGTGCAGAGGGTCAGATTAATCAGCCCCAGCATTTT.

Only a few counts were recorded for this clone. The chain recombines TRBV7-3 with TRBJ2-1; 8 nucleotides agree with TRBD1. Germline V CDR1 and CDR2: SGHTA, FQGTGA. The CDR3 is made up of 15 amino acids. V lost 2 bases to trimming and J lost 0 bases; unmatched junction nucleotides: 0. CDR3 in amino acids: CASSLQGASYNEQFF. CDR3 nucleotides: TGTGCCAGCAGCTTACAGGGGGCCTCCTACAATGAGCAGTTCTTC.

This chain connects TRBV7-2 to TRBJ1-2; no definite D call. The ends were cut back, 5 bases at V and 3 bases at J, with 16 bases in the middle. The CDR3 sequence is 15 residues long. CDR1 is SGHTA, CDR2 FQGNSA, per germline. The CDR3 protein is CASSPDGAGYYGYTF. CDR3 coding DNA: TGTGCCAGCAGCCCCGACGGCGCGGGATACTATGGCTACACCTTC. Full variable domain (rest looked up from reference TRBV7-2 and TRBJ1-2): GAGVSQSPSNKVTEKGKDVELRCDPISGHTALYWYRQSLGQGLEFLIYFQGNSAPDKSGLPSDRFSAERTGGSVSTLTIQRTQQEDSAVYLCASSPDGAGYYGYTFGSGTRLTVV.

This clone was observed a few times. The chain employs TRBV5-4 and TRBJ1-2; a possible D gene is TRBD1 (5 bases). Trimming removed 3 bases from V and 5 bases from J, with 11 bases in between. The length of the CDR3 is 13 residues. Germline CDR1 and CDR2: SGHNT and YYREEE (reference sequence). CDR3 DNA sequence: TGTGCCAGCAGCTCGGTCGGGGGATATGGCTACACCTTC. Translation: CASSSVGGYGYTF.

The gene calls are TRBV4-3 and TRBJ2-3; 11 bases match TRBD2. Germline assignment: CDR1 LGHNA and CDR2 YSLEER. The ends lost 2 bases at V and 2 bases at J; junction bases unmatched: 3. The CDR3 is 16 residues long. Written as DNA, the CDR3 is TGCGCCAGCAGCCAAACTAGCGGGGGCCTCACAGATACGCAGTATTTT. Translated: CASSQTSGGLTDTQYF.

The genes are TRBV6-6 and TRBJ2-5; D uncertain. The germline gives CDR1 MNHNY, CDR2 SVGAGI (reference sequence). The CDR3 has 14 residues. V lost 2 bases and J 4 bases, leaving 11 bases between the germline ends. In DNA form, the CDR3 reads TGTGCCAGCAGTTACCCCGCTGGCGGAGAGACCCAGTACTTC. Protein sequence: CASSYPAGGETQYF.

This chain's CDR3 is CAWSGGGDQPQHF. CDR3 DNA sequence: TGTGCCTGGAGTGGAGGGGGCGATCAGCCCCAGCATTTT. The genes are TRBV30 and TRBJ1-5, with TRBD1 matching 7 bases. V gave up 1 base and J gave up 5 bases; unmatched junction bases: 2. The CDR3 contains 13 residues. The germline V gene has CDR1 GTSNPN and CDR2 SVGIG (reference sequence).

The CDR3 sequence is CASRQRLASYNEQFF. CDR3 nucleotides: TGCGCCAGCAGACAACGACTAGCCTCCTACAATGAGCAGTTCTTC. The gene calls are TRBV4-3 and TRBJ2-1; 7 nucleotides align to TRBD2. Trimming removed 6 bases from V and 0 bases from J; junction bases left unmatched: 5. This CDR3 contains 15 residues. Germline CDR1 and CDR2: LGHNA and YSLEER.

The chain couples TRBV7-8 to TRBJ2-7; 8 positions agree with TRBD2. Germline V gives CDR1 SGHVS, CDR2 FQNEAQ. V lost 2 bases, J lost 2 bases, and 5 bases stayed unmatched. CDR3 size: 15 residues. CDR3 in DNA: TGTGCCAGCAGCTTATTAGCGGGGCCTACCTACGAGCAGTACTTC. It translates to CASSLLAGPTYEQYF.

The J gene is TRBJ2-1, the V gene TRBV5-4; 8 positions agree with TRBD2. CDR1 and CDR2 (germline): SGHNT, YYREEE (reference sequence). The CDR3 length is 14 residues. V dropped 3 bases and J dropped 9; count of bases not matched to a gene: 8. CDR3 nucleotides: TGTGCCAGCAGCTCGGGGGGGGTAGCCGGTGAGCAGTTCTTC. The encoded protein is CASSSGGVAGEQFF.

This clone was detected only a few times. CDR3 in amino acids: CASSEGQGAASYEQYF. The DNA of the CDR3 is TGCGCCAGCAGCGAAGGACAGGGGGCGGCCTCCTACGAGCAGTACTTC. The genes are TRBV5-1 and TRBJ2-7; 11 bases agree with TRBD1. V lost 4 bases to trimming and J lost 0 bases; unmatched junction nucleotides: 6. The CDR3 is made up of 16 amino acids. CDR1 is SGHRS and CDR2 is YFSETQ in the germline V gene.

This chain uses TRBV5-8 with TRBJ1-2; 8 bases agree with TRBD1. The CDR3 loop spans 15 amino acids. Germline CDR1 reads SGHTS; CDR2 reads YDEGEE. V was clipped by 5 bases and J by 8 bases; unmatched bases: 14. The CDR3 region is CASSYRDRIPGGYTF. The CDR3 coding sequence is TGTGCCAGCAGTTACCGGGACAGGATACCTGGAGGCTACACCTTC.

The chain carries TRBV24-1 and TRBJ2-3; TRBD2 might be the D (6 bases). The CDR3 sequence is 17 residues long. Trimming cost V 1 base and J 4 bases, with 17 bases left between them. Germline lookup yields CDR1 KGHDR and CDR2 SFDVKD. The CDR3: CATSDLGAGTGADTQYF. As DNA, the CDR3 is TGTGCCACCAGTGATTTAGGTGCTGGGACGGGGGCAGATACGCAGTATTTT.

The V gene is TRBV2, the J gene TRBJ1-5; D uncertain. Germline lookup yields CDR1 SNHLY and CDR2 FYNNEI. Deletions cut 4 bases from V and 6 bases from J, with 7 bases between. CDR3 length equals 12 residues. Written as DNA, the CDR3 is TGTGCCAGCAGTGCATCGAGTCAGCCCCAGCATTTT. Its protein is CASSASSQPQHF.

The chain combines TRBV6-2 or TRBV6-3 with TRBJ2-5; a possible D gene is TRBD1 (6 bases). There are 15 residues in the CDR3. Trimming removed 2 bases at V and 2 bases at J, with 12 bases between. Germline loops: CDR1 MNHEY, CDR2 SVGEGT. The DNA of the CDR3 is TGTGCCAGCAGTTACCGACCGACAGGTCAAGAGACCCAGTACTTC. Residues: CASSYRPTGQETQYF.

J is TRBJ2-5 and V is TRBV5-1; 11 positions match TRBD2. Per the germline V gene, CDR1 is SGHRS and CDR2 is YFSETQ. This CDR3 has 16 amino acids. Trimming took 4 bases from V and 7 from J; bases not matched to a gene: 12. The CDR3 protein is CASSTQGASGGLTQYF. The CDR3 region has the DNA TGCGCCAGCAGCACCCAGGGAGCTAGCGGGGGGTTGACCCAGTACTTC.

CDR3 sequence reads: CASSDPDRNTEAFF. In nucleotides, the CDR3 is TGTGCCAGCAGTGACCCTGACAGGAACACTGAAGCTTTCTTT. The chain has TRBV25-1 and TRBJ1-1, with D possibly being TRBD1 (5 bases). Trimming stripped 3 bases from V and 1 base from J, with 9 bases between. In germline, CDR1 is MGHDK, CDR2 SYGVNS. The CDR3 runs to 14 residues.

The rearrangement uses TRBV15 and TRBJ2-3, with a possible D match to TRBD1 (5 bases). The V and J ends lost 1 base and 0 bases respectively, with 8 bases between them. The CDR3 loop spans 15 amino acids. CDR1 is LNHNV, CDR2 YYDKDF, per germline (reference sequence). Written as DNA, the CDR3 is TGTGCCACCAGCAGAGGTCAGGGCAGCACAGATACGCAGTATTTT. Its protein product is CATSRGQGSTDTQYF. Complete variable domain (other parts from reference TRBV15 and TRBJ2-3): DAMVIQNPRYQVTQFGKPVTLSCSQTLNHNVMYWYQQKSSQAPKLLFHYYDKDFNNEADTPDNFQSRRPNTSFCFLDIRSPGLGDTAMYLCATSRGQGSTDTQYFGPGTRLTVL.